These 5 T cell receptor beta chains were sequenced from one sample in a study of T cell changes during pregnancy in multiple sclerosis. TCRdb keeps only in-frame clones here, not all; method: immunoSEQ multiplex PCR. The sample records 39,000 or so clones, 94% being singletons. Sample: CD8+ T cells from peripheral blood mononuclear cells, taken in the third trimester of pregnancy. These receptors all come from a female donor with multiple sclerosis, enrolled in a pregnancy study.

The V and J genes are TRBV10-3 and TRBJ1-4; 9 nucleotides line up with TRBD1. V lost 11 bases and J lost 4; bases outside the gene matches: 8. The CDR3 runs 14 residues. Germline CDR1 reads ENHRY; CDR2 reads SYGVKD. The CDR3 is CASRTGAYNEKLFF. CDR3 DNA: TGTGCCTCGCGGACAGGGGCGTATAATGAAAAACTGTTTTTT.

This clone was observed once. In DNA, the CDR3 is TGTGCCAGCAGTCCTCCCGATCCAACAGGGGCGGAGACCCAGTACTTC. It encodes CASSPPDPTGAETQYF. This chain uses TRBV2 with TRBJ2-5; TRBD1 matches at 7 bases. CDR3 length: 16 amino acids. Germline values: CDR1 SNHLY, CDR2 FYNNEI. Trimming at V came to 5 bases and at J to 5 bases, leaving 14 bases not matched to a gene.

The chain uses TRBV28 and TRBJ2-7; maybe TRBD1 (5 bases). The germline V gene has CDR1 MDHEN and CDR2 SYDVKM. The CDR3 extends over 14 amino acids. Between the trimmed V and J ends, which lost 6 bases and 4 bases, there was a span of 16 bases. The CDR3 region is CASSPRQFNYEQYF. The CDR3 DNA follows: TGTGCCAGCAGCCCCAGACAGTTTAATTACGAGCAGTACTTC. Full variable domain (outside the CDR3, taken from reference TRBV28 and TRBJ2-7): DVKVTQSSRYLVKRTGEKVFLECVQDMDHENMFWYRQDPGLGLRLIYFSYDVKMKEKGDIPEGYSVSREKKERFSLILESASTNQTSMYLCASSPRQFNYEQYFGPGTRLTVT.

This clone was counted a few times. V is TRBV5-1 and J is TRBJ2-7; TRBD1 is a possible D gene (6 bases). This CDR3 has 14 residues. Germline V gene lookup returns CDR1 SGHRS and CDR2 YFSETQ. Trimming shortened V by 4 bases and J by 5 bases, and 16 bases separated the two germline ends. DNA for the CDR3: TGCGCCAGCAGCATACAGGGTGCTTTAAACGAGCAGTACTTC. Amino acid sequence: CASSIQGALNEQYF.

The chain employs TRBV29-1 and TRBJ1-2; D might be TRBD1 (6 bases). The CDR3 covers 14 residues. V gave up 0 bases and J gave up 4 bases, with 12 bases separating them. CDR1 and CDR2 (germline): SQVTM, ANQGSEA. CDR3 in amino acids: CSVEDMDSSYGYTF. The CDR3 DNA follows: TGCAGCGTTGAAGATATGGACAGCTCCTATGGCTACACCTTC. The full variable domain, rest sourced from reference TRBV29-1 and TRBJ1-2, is SAVISQKPSRDICQRGTSLTIQCQVDSQVTMMFWYRQQPGQSLTLIATANQGSEATYESGFVIDKFPISRPNLTFSTLTVSNMSPEDSSIYLCSVEDMDSSYGYTFGSGTRLTVV.